The 14 T cell receptor beta chains listed next were all sequenced from one sample in a study of cytomegalovirus exposure and HLA in healthy donors. The PCR had 60 Vbeta and 13 Jbeta primers. Some clones are missing from TCRdb's copy, which holds only in-frame ones; the method was immunoSEQ multiplex PCR. The profile shows around 160,000 clones, approximately 78% of them singletons. Material for sequencing was PBMCs. These TCRs come from a male donor in good health and CMV-seropositive.

The chain recombines TRBV7-2 with TRBJ1-4, with D unresolved. V shed 1 base and J shed 7 bases, with 10 bases lying between them. CDR1 SGHTA and CDR2 FQGNSA come from the germline V gene. This CDR3 spans 14 amino acids. The CDR3 here is CASSLVAGSEKLFF. In nucleotides, the CDR3 is TGTGCCAGCAGCTTAGTAGCGGGGAGTGAAAAACTGTTTTTT.

The V gene is TRBV27, the J gene TRBJ2-2; 9 bases fit TRBD2. The length of the CDR3 is 20 residues. Germline CDR1 reads MNHEY; CDR2 reads SMNVEV (reference sequence). Germline trimming cut 0 bases from V and 0 bases from J; bases unmatched to any gene: 11. In DNA form, the CDR3 reads TGTGCCAGCAGTTTATCGGGGAGGGCTAGCGGGAACGCGAACACCGGGGAGCTGTTTTTT. Its protein is CASSLSGRASGNANTGELFF.

The gene calls are TRBV6-1 and TRBJ1-5; 8 nucleotides match TRBD1. Germline-derived CDR1 and CDR2 are MNHNS and SASEGT. The junction had 4 bases not matched to a gene; V was cut back by 6 bases and J by 6 bases. The CDR3 is made up of 13 amino acids. The CDR3 protein is CASSPQGAQPQHF. The CDR3 bases are TGTGCCAGCAGCCCCCAGGGGGCTCAGCCCCAGCATTTT.

The table lists this clone with a count of one. The chain uses TRBV19 and TRBJ2-2, with 9 positions matching TRBD2. This CDR3 comprises 19 residues. Germline V gives CDR1 LNHDA, CDR2 SQIVND (reference sequence). V was pared by 3 bases and J by 7 bases, with 18 bases of the junction left unmatched. The CDR3 loop is CASSIQRGGAGGHGGELFF. The CDR3, as DNA: TGTGCCAGTAGTATCCAACGCGGCGGGGCGGGAGGGCATGGCGGGGAGCTGTTTTTT.

The J gene is TRBJ2-7, the V gene TRBV7-2; the match to TRBD2 covers 9 bases. Germline CDR1 and CDR2: SGHTA and FQGNSA. V shed 5 bases and J 3 bases; nucleotides not matched to a gene: 5. The CDR3 extends over 14 amino acids. CDR3 coding DNA: TGTGCCAGCAGCATTAGCGGGAGCGGCTACGAGCAGTACTTC. This codes for CASSISGSGYEQYF.

CDR3 residues: CASINRVDEQYF. CDR3 sequence (DNA): TGTGCCAGCATTAACAGGGTCGACGAGCAGTACTTC. The chain links TRBV28 to TRBJ2-7; possible D gene TRBD1, 6 bases. The CDR3 runs to 12 residues. The V and J ends lost 7 bases and 5 bases respectively, with 12 bases between them. Germline values: CDR1 MDHEN, CDR2 SYDVKM.

The gene calls are TRBV6-5 and TRBJ2-5; 8 bases match TRBD1. Germline CDR1 is MNHEY and CDR2 is SVGAGI. This CDR3 has 15 amino acids. The junction had 6 bases not matched to a gene; V was cut back by 1 base and J by 5 bases. CDR3 sequence (DNA): TGTGCCAGCAGTTACTTGGACAGGGTCGGGGAGACCCAGTACTTC. Protein: CASSYLDRVGETQYF.

This chain connects TRBV7-2 to TRBJ2-1; 7 bases are a match to TRBD2. CDR3 length: 15 amino acids. Trimming removed 2 bases from V and 3 bases from J; junction bases left unmatched: 4. Germline assignment: CDR1 SGHTA and CDR2 FQGNSA. The CDR3, as DNA: TGTGCCAGCAGCTTAATTCCGGGGGGCTACAATGAGCAGTTCTTC. This gives the protein CASSLIPGGYNEQFF.

V is TRBV5-1 and J is TRBJ1-3; D is ambiguous. V dropped 5 bases and J dropped 4 bases, with 7 bases sitting between them. This CDR3 is built from 12 residues. Germline CDR1 SGHRS, CDR2 YFSETQ. CDR3 nucleotide sequence: TGCGCCAGCAGGGAGATCGGAAACACCATATATTTT. Its protein is CASREIGNTIYF.

J is TRBJ1-2 and V is TRBV29-1; the D gene is possibly TRBD1 (6 bases). Trimming stripped 0 bases from V and 3 bases from J, with 17 bases between. Germline-derived CDR1 and CDR2 are SQVTM and ANQGSEA. The CDR3 has 16 amino acids. The CDR3 loop is CSVEDRGSGTYYGYTF. The CDR3 DNA sequence: TGCAGCGTTGAAGATCGGGGATCCGGGACATACTATGGCTACACCTTC.

The chain is built from TRBV18 and TRBJ2-7, with a possible D match to TRBD1 (5 bases). The CDR3 runs to 15 residues. Trimming took 3 bases from V and 2 from J, leaving 14 bases between them. Germline values: CDR1 KGHSH, CDR2 LQKENI. Here the CDR3 DNA reads TGTGCCAGCTCACCTTGGCAGCAGGGAACCTACGAGCAGTACTTC. Amino acids: CASSPWQQGTYEQYF.

This chain uses TRBV5-1 with TRBJ2-1; 12 bases agree with TRBD2. CDR1 and CDR2 from the germline V gene are SGHRS and YFSETQ. Trimming took 3 bases from V and 10 from J; bases not matched to a gene: 11. The CDR3 is 16 amino acids. The CDR3 protein is CASSWGLAGGPREQFF. Written as DNA, the CDR3 is TGCGCCAGCAGCTGGGGGCTAGCGGGGGGGCCCCGGGAGCAGTTCTTC.

The chain carries TRBV7-2 and TRBJ2-1; 8 bases are shared with TRBD2. Germline assignment: CDR1 SGHTA and CDR2 FQGNSA. With V trimmed by 4 bases and J by 6 bases, 8 bases remained unmatched. This CDR3 has 15 amino acids. The CDR3 DNA follows: TGTGCCAGCAGCTCCTCCGGACTAGCCGGCAATGAGCAGTTCTTC. This encodes CASSSSGLAGNEQFF.

The V and J genes are TRBV27 and TRBJ2-7, with 8 bases matching TRBD1. CDR1 is MNHEY and CDR2 is SMNVEV in the germline V gene (reference sequence). Losses at the gene ends were 4 bases for V and 9 bases for J; bases not matched to a gene: 8. The CDR3 runs to 13 residues. CDR3 region: CASSSGAGGGQYF. The CDR3 nucleotides read TGTGCCAGCAGTTCTGGGGCAGGGGGCGGGCAGTACTTC.